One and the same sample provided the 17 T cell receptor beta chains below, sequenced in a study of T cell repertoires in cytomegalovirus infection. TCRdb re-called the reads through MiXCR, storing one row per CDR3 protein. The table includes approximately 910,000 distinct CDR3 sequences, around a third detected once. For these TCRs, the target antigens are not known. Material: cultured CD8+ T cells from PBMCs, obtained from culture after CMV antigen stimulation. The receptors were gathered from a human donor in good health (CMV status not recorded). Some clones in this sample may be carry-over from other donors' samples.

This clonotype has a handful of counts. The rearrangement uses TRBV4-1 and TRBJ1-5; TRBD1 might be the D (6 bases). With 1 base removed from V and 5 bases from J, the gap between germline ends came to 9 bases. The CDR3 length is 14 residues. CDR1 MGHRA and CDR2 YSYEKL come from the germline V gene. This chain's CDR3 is CASSQAGQDQPQHF. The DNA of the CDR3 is TGCGCCAGCAGCCAAGCGGGACAAGATCAGCCCCAGCATTTT.

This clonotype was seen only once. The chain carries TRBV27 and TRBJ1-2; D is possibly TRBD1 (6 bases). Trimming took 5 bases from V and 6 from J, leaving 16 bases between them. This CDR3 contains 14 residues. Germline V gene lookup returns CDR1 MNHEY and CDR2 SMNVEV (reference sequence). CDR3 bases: TGTGCCAGCAGTACAGGGAGAGTGTTTGATGGCTACACCTTC. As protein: CASSTGRVFDGYTF.

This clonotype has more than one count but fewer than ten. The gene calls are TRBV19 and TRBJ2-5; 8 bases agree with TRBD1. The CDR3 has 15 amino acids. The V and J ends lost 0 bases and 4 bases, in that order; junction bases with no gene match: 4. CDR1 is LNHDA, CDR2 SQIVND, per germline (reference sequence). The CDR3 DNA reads TGTGCCAGTAGTATAGAGGACAGGGCTCGAGAGACCCAGTACTTC. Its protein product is CASSIEDRARETQYF.

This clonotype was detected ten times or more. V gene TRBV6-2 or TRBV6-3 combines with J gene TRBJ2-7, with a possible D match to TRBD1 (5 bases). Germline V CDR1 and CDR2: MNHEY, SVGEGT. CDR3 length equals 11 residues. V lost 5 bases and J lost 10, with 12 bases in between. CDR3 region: CASSDSREQYF. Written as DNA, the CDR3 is TGTGCCAGCAGTGACAGCAGGGAACAGTACTTC.

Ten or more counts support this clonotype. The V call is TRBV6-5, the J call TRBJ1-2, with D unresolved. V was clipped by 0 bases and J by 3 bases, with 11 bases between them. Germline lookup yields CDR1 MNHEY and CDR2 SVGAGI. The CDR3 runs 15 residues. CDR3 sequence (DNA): TGTGCCAGCAGTTACTCGGGCATAGCGCACTATGGCTACACCTTC. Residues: CASSYSGIAHYGYTF.

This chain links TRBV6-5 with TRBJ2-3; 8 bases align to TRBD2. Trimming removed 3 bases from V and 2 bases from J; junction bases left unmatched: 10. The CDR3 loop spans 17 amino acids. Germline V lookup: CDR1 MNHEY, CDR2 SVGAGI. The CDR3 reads CASSYSRAGAFTDTQYF. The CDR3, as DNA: TGTGCCAGCAGTTATTCCCGAGCGGGGGCCTTCACAGATACGCAGTATTTT.

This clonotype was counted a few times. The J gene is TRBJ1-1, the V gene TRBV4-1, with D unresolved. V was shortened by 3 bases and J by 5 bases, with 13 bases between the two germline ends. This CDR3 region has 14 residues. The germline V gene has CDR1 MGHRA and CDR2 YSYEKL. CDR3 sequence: CASSHLEPMTEAFF. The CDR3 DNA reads TGCGCCAGCAGCCATCTGGAGCCGATGACTGAAGCTTTCTTT.

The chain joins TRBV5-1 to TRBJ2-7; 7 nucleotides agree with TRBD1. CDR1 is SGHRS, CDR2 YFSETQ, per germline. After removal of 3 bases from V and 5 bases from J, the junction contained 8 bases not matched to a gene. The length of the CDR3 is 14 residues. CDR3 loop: CASSSGTDMDEQYF. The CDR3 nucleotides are TGCGCCAGCAGCTCAGGGACAGACATGGACGAGCAGTACTTC. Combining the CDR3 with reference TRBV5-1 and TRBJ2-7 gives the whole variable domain KAGVTQTPRYLIKTRGQQVTLSCSPISGHRSVSWYQQTPGQGLQFLFEYFSETQRNKGNFPGRFSGRQFSNSRSEMNVSTLELGDSALYLCASSSGTDMDEQYFGPGTRLTVT.

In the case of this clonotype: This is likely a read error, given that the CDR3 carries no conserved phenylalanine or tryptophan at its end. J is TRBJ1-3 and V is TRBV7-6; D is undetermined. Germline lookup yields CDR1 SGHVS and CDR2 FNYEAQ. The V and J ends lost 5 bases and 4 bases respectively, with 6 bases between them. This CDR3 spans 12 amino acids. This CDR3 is CASSTLGNTIYY. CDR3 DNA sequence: TGTGCCAGCAGCACCTTGGGAAACACCATATATTAT.

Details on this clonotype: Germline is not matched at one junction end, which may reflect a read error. CDR3 sequence reads: CVSSLVDRELTWYNSPLHF. The CDR3 DNA sequence: TGTGTCAGCAGCTTAGTGGACAGGGAACTGACGTGGTATAATTCACCCCTCCACTTT. The rearrangement uses TRBV7-9 and TRBJ1-6; 8 positions agree with TRBD1. The CDR3 contains 19 residues. Germline V gene sequence: CDR1 SEHNR, CDR2 FQNEAQ (reference sequence).

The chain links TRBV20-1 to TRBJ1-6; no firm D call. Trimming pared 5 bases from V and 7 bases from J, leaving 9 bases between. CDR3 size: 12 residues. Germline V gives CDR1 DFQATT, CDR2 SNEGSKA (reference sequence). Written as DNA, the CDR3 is TGCAGTGCTTCCGGGATAAATTCACCCCTCCACTTT. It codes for CSASGINSPLHF.

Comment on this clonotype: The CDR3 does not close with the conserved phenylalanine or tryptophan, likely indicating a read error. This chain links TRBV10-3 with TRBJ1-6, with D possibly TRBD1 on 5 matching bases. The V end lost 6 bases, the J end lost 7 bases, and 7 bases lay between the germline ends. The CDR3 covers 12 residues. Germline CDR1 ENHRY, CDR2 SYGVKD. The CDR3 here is CAIREGNSPLHY. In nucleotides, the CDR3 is TGTGCCATCAGAGAGGGGAATTCACCCCTCCACTAT.

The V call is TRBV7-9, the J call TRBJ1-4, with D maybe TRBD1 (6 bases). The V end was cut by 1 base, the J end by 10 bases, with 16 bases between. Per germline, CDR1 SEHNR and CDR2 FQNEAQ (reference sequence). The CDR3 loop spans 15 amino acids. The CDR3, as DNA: TGTGCCAGCAGCTTAGTAGGGGACAACGGGCGAAAACTGTTTTTT. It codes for CASSLVGDNGRKLFF.

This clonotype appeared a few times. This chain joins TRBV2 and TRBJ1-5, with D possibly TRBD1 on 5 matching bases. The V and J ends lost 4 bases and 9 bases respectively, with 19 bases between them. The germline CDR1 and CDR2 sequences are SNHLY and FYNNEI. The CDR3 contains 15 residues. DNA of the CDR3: TGTGCCAGCAGTGCAGCGCCCACAGGTCATGGGCCCCAGCATTTT. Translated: CASSAAPTGHGPQHF.

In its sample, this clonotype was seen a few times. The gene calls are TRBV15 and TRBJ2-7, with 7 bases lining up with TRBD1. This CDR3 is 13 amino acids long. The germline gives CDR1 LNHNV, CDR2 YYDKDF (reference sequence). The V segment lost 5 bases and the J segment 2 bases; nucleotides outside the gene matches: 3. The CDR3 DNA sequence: TGTGCCACCAGCCAGGACAGGCCCTACGAGCAGTACGTC. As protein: CATSQDRPYEQYV.

CDR3 sequence (DNA): TGCGCCAGCAGCCAAGATCCCTTGGGAGATACGCAGTATTTT. Protein product: CASSQDPLGDTQYF. J is TRBJ2-3 and V is TRBV4-1; D unresolved. The germline CDR1 and CDR2 sequences are MGHRA and YSYEKL. The CDR3 contains 14 residues. Trimming removed 0 bases at V and 5 bases at J, with 9 bases between.

CDR3 sequence (DNA): TGTGCCAGCAGTCCCCCCGACCGGTTTTTGTTCTTC. This codes for CASSPPDRFLFF. The rearrangement joins TRBV27 to TRBJ2-1; D unresolved. This CDR3 has 12 amino acids. The V end lost 5 bases, the J end lost 15 bases, and 17 bases lay between the germline ends. The V gene's germline CDR1 is MNHEY and CDR2 SMNVEV (reference sequence).